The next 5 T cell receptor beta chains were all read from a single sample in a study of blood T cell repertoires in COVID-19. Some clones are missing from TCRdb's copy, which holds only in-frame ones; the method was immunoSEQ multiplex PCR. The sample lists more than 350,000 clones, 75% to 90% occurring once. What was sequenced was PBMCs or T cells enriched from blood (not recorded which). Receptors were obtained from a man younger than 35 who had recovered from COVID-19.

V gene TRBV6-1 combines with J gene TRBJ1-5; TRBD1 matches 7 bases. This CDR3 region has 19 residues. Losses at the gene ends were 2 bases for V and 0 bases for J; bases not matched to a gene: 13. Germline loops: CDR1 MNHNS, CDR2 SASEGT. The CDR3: CASSEIGTATFYSNQPQHF. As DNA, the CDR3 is TGTGCCAGCAGTGAAATCGGGACAGCTACCTTTTATAGCAATCAGCCCCAGCATTTT.

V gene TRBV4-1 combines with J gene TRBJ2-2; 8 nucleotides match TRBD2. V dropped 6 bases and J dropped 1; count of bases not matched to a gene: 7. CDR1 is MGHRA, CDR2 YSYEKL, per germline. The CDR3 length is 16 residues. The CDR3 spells CASSRPGLVNTGELFF. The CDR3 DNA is TGCGCCAGCAGTCGTCCGGGACTAGTGAACACCGGGGAGCTGTTTTTT.

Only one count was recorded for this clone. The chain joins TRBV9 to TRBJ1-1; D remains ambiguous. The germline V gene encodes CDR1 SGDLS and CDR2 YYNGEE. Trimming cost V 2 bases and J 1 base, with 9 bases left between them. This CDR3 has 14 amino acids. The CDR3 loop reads CASSVRVRNTEAFF. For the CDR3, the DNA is TGTGCCAGCAGCGTCCGGGTGAGGAACACTGAAGCTTTCTTT.

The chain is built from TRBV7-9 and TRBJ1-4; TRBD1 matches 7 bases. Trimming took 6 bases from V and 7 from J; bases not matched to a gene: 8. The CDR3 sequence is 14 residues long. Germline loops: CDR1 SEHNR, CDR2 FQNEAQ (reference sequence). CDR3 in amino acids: CASRPPGGVEKLFF. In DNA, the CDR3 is TGTGCCAGCAGACCTCCAGGGGGAGTTGAAAAACTGTTTTTT.

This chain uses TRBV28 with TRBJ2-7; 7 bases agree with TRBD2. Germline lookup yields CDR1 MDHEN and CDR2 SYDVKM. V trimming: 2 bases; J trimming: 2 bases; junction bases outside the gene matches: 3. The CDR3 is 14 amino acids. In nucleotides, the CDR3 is TGTGCCAGCAGTTTAGGGACTACCCCCTACGAGCAGTACTTC. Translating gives CASSLGTTPYEQYF.